This T cell receptor beta chain was identified in a study of blood T cell repertoires in COVID-19. Across the study: The analysed material was cDNA or gDNA that came from T cells, B-cell-depleted T cells, or PBMCs.

Trimming cost V 1 base and J 1 base, with 10 bases left between them. Germline lookup yields CDR1 SGHNT and CDR2 YENEEA. CDR3 length equals 15 residues. TCRdb's copy holds only in-frame clones and misses some; the assay was immunoSEQ multiplex PCR. Among roughly 400,000 clones listed, 90% were seen once. The TCR comes from a man between 18 and 35 years old who had recovered from COVID-19. The genes are TRBV11-3 and TRBJ1-1; D not certain. Sequencing was performed on PBMCs or T cells enriched from blood (not recorded which). This chain's CDR3 is CASSLGGKANTEAFF. The CDR3 nucleotides read TGTGCCAGCAGCTTAGGCGGGAAGGCGAACACTGAAGCTTTCTTT.